Sequencing of this TCR beta chain was carried out in a study of blood T cells in healthy people across ages. Peripheral blood samples of 7.5 to 10 milliliters were drawn from each donor. Every sample had a minimum of 6.5 million PBMCs isolated. Germline V lookup: CDR1 SEHNR, CDR2 FQNEAQ (reference sequence). There are 17 residues in the CDR3. The junction had 5 bases not matched to a gene; V was cut back by 1 base and J by 3 bases. Primed by a sample-barcoded 5' primer and a J-beta primer mix, a second PCR proceeded for 7 to 11 cycles. TCRdb re-derived calls from the 5' RACE reads in MiXCR, one entry per CDR3 protein. Of 1.6 million or so distinct CDR3 sequences listed, around 35% were seen once; the top ten hold about 11%.

Sequences were obtained from blood. The clonotype comes from a woman in her twenties or thirties in good health. V usage is TRBV7-9 and J usage is TRBJ2-1, with 11 bases matching TRBD2. CDR3 nucleotide sequence: TGTGCCAGCAGCTTAGTGTCTAGCGGGGGGCTCTACAATGAGCAGTTCTTC. This encodes CASSLVSSGGLYNEQFF. Drawing the rest from reference TRBV7-9 and TRBJ2-1, the complete variable domain is DTGVSQNPRHKITKRGQNVTFRCDPISEHNRLYWYRQTLGQGPEFLTYFQNEAQLEKSRLLSDRFSAERPKGSFSTLEIQRTEQGDSAMYLCASSLVSSGGLYNEQFFGPGTRLTVL.